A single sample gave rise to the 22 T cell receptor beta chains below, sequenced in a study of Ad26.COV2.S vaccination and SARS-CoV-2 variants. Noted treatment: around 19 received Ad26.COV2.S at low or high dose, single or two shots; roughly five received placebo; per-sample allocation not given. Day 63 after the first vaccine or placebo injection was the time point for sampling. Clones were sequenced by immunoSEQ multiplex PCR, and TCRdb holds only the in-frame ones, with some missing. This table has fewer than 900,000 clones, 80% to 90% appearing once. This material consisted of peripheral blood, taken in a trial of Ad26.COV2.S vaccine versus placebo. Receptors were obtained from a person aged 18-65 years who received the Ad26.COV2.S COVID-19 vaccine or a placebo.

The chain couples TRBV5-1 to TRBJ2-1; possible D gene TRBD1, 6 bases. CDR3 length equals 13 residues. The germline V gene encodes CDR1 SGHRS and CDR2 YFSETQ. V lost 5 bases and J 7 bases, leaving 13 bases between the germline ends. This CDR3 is CASRRAGVNEQFF. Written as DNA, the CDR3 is TGCGCCAGCAGACGGGCAGGGGTTAATGAGCAGTTCTTC.

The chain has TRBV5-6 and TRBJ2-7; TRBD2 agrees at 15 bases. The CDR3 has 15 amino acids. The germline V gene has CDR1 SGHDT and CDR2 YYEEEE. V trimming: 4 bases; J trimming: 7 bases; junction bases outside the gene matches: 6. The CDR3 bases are TGTGCCAGCAGCGTTGGACTAGCGGGGGGGCGTGAGCAGTACTTC. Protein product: CASSVGLAGGREQYF.

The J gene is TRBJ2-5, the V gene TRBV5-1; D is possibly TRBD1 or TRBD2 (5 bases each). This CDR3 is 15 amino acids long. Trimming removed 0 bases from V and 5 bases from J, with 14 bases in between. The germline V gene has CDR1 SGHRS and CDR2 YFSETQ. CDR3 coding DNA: TGCGCCAGCAGCTTGGGAGAATGGGGGACGGAGACCCAGTACTTC. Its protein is CASSLGEWGTETQYF.

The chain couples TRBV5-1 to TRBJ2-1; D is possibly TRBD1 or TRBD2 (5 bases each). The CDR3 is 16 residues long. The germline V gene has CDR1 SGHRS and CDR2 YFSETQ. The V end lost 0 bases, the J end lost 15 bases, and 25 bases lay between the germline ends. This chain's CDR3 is CASSLEPGLQSTGTFF. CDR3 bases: TGCGCCAGCAGCTTGGAACCTGGATTACAGTCAACCGGGACGTTCTTC. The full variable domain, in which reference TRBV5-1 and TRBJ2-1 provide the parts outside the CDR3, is KAGVTQTPRYLIKTRGQQVTLSCSPISGHRSVSWYQQTPGQGLQFLFEYFSETQRNKGNFPGRFSGRQFSNSRSEMNVSTLELGDSALYLCASSLEPGLQSTGTFFGPGTRLTVL.

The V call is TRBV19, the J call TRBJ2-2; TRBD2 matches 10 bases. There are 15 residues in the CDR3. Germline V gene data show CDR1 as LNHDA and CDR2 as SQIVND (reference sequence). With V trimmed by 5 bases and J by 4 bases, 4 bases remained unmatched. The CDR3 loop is CASSRASGSTGELFF. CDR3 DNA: TGTGCCAGTAGTCGGGCTAGCGGGAGCACCGGGGAGCTGTTTTTT.

The CDR3 coding sequence is TGTGCCAGCAGTTTCCTAGACAGGGCTTACGAGCAGTACTTC. Protein: CASSFLDRAYEQYF. This chain uses TRBV27 with TRBJ2-7, with TRBD1 matching over 7 bases. The CDR3 consists of 14 residues. CDR1 is MNHEY and CDR2 is SMNVEV in the germline V gene (reference sequence). V lost 3 bases, J lost 4 bases, and 6 bases stayed unmatched.

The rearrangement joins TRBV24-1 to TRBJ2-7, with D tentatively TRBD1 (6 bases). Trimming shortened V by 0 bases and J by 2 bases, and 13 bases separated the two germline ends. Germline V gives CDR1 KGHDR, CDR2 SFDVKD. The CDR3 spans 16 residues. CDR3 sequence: CATSDLYRVITYEQYF. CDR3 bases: TGTGCCACCAGTGATTTGTACAGGGTAATAACCTACGAGCAGTACTTC.

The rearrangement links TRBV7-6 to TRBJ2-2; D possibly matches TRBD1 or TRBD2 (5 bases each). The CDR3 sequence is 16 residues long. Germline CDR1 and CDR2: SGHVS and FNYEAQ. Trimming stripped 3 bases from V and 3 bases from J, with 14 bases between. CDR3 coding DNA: TGTGCCAGCAGCTTGTTTATGGGGGATTACACCGGGGAGCTGTTTTTT. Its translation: CASSLFMGDYTGELFF.

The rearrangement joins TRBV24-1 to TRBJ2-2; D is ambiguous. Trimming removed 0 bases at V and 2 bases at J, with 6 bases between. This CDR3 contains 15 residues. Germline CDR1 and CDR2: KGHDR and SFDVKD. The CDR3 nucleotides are TGTGCCACCAGTGATTTGGAGGAAAACACCGGGGAGCTGTTTTTT. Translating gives CATSDLEENTGELFF.

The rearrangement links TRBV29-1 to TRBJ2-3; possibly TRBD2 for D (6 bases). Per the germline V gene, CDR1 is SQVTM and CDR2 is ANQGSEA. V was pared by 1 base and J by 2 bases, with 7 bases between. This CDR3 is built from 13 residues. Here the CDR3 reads CSVEGGVTDTQYF. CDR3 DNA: TGCAGCGTTGAAGGGGGGGTCACAGATACGCAGTATTTT.

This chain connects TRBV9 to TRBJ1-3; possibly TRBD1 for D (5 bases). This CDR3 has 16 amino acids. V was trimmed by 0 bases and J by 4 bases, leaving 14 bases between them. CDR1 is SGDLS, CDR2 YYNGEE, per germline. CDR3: CASSVGRGGVGNTIYF. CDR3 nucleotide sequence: TGTGCCAGCAGCGTAGGAAGGGGCGGCGTCGGAAACACCATATATTTT.

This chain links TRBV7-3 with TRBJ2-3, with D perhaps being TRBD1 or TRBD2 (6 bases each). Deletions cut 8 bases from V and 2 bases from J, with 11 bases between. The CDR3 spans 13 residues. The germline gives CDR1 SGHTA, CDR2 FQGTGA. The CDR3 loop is CASSPGATDTQYF. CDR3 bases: TGTGCCAGCTCCCCGGGGGCCACAGATACGCAGTATTTT.

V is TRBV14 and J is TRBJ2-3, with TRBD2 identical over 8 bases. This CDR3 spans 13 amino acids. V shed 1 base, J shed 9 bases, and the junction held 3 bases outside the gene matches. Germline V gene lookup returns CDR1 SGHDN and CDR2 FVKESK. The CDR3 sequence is CASSQAGGRTQYF. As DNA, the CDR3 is TGTGCCAGCAGCCAAGCGGGGGGGAGGACGCAGTATTTT.

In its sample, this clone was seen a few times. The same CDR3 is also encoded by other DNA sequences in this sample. CDR3 loop: CASSLELNQPQHF. The CDR3 DNA is TGTGCCAGCAGCTTAGAACTCAATCAGCCCCAGCATTTT. V and J are TRBV7-2 and TRBJ1-5; D gene unclear. Germline V gene lookup returns CDR1 SGHTA and CDR2 FQGNSA. V was cut by 1 base and J by 3 bases, with 4 bases left in between. The CDR3 extends over 13 amino acids.

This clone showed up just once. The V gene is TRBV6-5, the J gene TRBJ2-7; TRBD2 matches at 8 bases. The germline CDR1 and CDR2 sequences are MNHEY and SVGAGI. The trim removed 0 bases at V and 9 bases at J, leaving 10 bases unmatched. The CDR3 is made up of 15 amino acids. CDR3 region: CASSYSGGLVVVQYF. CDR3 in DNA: TGTGCCAGCAGTTACTCGGGGGGACTAGTAGTCGTGCAGTACTTC.

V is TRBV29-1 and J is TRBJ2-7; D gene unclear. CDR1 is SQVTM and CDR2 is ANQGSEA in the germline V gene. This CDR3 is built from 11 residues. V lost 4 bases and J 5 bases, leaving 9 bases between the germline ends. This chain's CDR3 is CSVGQVHEQYF. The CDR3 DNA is TGCAGCGTTGGTCAGGTCCACGAGCAGTACTTC.

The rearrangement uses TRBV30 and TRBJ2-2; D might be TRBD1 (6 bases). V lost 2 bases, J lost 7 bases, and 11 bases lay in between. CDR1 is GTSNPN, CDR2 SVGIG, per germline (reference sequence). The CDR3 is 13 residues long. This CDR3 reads CAWSFRTDGELFF. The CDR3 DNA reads TGTGCCTGGAGTTTTAGGACAGACGGGGAGCTGTTTTTT.

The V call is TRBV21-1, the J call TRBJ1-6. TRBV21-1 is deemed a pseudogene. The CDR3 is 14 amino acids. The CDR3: CASSNEDGHSPLHF. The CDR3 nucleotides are TGTGCCAGCAGCAATGAGGACGGGCATTCACCCCTCCACTTT.

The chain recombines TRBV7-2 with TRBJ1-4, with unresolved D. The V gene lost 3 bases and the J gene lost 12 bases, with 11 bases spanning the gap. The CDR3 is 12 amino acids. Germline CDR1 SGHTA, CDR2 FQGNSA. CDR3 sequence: CASSFFRGELFF. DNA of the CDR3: TGTGCCAGCAGCTTTTTCCGGGGAGAACTGTTTTTT.

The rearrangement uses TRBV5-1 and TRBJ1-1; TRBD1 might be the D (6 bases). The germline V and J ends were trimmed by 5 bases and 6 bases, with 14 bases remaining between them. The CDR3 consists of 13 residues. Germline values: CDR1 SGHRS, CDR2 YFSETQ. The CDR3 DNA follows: TGCGCCAGCAGTTCCCAGGGGCAATCTGAAGCTTTCTTT. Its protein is CASSSQGQSEAFF. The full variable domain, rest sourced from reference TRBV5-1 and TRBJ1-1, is KAGVTQTPRYLIKTRGQQVTLSCSPISGHRSVSWYQQTPGQGLQFLFEYFSETQRNKGNFPGRFSGRQFSNSRSEMNVSTLELGDSALYLCASSSQGQSEAFFGQGTRLTVV.

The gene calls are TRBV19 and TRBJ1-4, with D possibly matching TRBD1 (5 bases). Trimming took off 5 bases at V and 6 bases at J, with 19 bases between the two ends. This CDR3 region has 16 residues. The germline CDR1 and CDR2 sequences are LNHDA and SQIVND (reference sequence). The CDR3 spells CASSGHEGAIYEKLFF. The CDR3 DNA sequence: TGTGCCAGTAGTGGACACGAAGGGGCCATCTATGAAAAACTGTTTTTT.

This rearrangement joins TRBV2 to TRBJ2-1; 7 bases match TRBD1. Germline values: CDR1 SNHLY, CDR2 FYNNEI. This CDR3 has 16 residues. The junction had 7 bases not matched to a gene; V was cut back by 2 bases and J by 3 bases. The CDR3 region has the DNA TGTGCCAGCAGTGAATATTTGTCAGGGGGCTACAATGAGCAGTTCTTC. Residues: CASSEYLSGGYNEQFF.